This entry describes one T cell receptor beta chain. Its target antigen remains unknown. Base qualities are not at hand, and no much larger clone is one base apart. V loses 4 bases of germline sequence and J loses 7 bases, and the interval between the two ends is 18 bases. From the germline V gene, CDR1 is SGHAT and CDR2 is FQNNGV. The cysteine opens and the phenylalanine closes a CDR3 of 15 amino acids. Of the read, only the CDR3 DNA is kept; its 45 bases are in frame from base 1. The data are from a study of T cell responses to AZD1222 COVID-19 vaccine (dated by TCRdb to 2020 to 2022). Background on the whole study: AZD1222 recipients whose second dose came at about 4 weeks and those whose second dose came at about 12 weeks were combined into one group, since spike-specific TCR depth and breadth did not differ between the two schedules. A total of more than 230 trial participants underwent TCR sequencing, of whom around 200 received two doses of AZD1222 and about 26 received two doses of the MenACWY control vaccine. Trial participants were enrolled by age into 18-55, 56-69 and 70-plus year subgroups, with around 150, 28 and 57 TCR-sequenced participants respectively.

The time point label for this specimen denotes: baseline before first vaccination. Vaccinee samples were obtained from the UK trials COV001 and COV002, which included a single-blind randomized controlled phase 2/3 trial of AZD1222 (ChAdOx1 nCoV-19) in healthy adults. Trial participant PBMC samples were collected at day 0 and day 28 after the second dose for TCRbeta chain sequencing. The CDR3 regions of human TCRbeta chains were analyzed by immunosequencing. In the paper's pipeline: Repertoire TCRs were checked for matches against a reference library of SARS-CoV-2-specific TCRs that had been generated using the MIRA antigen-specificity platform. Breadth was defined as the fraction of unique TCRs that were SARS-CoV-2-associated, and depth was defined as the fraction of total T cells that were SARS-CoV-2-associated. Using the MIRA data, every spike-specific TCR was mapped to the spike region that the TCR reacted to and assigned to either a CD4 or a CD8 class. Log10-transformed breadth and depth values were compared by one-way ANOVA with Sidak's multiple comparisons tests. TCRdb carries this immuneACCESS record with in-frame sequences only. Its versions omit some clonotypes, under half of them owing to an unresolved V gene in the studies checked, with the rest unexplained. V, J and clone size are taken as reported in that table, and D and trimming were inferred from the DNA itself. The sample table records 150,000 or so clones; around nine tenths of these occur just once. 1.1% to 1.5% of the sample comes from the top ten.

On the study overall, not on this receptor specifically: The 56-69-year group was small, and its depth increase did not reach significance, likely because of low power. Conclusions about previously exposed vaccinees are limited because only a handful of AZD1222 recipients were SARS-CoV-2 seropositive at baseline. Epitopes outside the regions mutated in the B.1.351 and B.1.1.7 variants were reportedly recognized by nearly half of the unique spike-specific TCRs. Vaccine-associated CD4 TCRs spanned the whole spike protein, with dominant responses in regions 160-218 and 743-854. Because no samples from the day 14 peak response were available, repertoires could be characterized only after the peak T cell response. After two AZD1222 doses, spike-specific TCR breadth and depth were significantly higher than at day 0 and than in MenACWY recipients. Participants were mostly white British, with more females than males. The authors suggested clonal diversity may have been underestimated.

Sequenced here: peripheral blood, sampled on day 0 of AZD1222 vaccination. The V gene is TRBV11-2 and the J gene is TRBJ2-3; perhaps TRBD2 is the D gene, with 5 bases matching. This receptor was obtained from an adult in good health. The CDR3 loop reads CASSSASALGNTQYF. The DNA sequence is TGTGCCAGCAGCTCCGCAAGCGCCCTCGGGAATACGCAGTATTTT.